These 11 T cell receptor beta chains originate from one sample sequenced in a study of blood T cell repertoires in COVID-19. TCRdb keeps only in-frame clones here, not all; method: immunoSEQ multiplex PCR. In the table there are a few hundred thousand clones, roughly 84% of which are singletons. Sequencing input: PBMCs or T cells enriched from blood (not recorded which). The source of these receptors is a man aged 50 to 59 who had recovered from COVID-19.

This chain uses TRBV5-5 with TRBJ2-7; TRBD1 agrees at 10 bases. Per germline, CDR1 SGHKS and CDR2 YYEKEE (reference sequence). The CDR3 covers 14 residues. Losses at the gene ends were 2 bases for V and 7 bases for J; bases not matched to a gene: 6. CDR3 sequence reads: CASSFWDRGWEQYF. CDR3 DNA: TGTGCCAGCAGCTTCTGGGACAGGGGTTGGGAGCAGTACTTC. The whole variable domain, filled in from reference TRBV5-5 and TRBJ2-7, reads DAGVTQSPTHLIKTRGQQVTLRCSPISGHKSVSWYQQVLGQGPQFIFQYYEKEERGRGNFPDRFSARQFPNYSSELNVNALLLGDSALYLCASSFWDRGWEQYFGPGTRLTVT.

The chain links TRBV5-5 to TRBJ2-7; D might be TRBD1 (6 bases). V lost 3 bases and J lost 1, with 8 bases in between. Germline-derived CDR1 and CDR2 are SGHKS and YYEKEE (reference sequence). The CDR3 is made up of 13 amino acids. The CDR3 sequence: CASSWTESYEQYF. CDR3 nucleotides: TGTGCCAGCAGCTGGACAGAATCCTACGAGCAGTACTTC.

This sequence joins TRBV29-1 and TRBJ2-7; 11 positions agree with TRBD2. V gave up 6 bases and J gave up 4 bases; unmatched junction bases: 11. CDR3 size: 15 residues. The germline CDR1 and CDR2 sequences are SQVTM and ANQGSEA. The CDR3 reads CSVTSGTSGLYEQYF. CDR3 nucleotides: TGCAGCGTAACCTCCGGGACTAGCGGATTATACGAGCAGTACTTC.

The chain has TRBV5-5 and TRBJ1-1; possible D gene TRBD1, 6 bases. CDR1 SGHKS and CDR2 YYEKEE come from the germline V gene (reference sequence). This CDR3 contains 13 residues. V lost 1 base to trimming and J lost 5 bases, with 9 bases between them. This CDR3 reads CASSLWQGTEAFF. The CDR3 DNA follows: TGTGCCAGCAGCTTGTGGCAGGGGACTGAAGCTTTCTTT.

CDR3 sequence reads: CASSQPRTGRNSPLHF. The DNA of the CDR3 is TGCGCCAGCAGCCAACCACGGACAGGGAGGAATTCACCCCTCCACTTT. The chain combines TRBV4-1 with TRBJ1-6; 8 bases are a match to TRBD1. Unmatched junction bases numbered 7, after V lost 2 bases and J lost 7 bases. The CDR3 has 16 amino acids. Germline CDR1 MGHRA, CDR2 YSYEKL.

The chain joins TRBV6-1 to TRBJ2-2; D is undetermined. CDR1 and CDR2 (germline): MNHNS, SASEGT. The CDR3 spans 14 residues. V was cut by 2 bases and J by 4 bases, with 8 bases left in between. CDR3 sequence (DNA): TGTGCCAGCAGTGAATTGAGGTCCACCGGGGAGCTGTTTTTT. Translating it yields CASSELRSTGELFF.

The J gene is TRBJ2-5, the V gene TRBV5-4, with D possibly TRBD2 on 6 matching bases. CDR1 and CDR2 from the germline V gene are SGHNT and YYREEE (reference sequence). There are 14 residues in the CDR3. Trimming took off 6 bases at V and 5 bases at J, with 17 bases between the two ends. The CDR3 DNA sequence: TGTGCCAGCACCTTTTACCATGGGAGGGAGACCCAGTACTTC. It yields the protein CASTFYHGRETQYF.

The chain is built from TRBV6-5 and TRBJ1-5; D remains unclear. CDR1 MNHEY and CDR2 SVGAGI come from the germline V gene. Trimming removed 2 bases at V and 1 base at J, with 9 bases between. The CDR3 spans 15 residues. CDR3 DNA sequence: TGTGCCAGCAGTTACACTAGCGGGAGCAATCAGCCCCAGCATTTT. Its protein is CASSYTSGSNQPQHF.

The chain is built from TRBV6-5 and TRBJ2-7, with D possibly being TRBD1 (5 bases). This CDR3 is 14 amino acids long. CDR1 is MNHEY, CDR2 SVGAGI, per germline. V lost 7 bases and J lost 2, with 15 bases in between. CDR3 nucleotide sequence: TGTGCCAGCAAACCCAGGGTTGGGGCCTACGAGCAGTACTTC. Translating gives CASKPRVGAYEQYF.

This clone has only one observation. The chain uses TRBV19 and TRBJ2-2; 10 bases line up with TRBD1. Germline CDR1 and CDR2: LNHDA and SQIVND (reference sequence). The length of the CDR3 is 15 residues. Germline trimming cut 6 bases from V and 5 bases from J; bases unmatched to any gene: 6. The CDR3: CASRGDRGRTGELFF. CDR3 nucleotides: TGTGCCAGTAGAGGGGACAGGGGCCGGACCGGGGAGCTGTTTTTT.

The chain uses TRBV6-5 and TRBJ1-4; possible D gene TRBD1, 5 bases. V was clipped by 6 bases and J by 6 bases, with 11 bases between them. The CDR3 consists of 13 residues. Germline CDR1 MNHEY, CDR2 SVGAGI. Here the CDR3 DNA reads TGTGCCAGCAGAATGTGGGGGGATGAAAAACTGTTTTTT. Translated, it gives CASRMWGDEKLFF.